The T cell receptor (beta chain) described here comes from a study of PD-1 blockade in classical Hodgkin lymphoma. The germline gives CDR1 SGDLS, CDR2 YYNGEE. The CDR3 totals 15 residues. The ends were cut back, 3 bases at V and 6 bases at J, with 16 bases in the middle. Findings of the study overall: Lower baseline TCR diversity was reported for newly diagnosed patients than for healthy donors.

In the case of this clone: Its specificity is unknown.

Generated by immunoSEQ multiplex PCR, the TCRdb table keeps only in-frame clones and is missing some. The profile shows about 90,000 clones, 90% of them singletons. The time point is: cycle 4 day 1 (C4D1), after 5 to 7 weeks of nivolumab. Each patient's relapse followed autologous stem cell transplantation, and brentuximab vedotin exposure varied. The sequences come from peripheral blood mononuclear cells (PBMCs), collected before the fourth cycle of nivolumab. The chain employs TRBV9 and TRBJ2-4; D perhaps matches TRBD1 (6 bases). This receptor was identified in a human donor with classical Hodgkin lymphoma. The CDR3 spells CASSATGFERNIQYF. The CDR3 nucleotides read TGTGCCAGCAGCGCCACAGGGTTCGAGAGAAACATTCAGTACTTC.